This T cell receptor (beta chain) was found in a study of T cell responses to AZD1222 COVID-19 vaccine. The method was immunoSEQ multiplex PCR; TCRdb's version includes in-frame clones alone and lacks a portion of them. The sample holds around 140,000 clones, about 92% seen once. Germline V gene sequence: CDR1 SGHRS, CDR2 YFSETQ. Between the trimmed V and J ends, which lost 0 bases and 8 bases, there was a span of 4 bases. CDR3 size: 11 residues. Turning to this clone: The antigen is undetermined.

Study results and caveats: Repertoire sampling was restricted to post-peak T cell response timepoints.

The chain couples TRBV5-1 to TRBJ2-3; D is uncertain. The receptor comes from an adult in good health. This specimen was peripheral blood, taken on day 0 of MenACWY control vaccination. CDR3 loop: CASSLDATQYF. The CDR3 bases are TGCGCCAGCAGCTTGGATGCTACGCAGTATTTT.